These 24 T cell receptor beta chains were all obtained from the same sample, sequenced in a study of metastatic and nonmetastatic thyroid tumors. Not a single patient had been given any form of treatment at any point before undergoing thyroid surgery. TCRdb recomputed clones from the PCR reads via MiXCR. The sample has more than 40,000 clones; approximately 3% are singletons. The sample taken for sequencing was blood. These receptor sequences come from a female donor with papillary thyroid cancer or a benign thyroid nodule (not recorded which). Some clones in this sample may be carry-over from other donors' samples.

As for this clone: Sequence at one end of the junction differs from germline and may be a read error. DNA of the CDR3: TGTGCCAGCAGCCCAGGCAAAGTGTCTTCTGGAAACACCACATATTTT. Encoded protein: CASSPGKVSSGNTTYF. The V gene is TRBV7-9, the J gene TRBJ1-3; D not resolved. The CDR3 covers 16 residues. Germline V gene sequence: CDR1 SEHNR, CDR2 FQNEAQ (reference sequence).

This clone was counted only a few times. The CDR3: CASSLSAGGTDTQYF. For the CDR3, the DNA is TGCGCCAGCAGTTTATCTGCGGGAGGCACAGATACGCAGTATTTT. This chain connects TRBV5-1 to TRBJ2-3; 7 nucleotides match TRBD2. Per germline, CDR1 SGHRS and CDR2 YFSETQ. This CDR3 is built from 15 residues. J gave up 1 base and V 5 bases, and 7 bases lay outside the gene matches.

This clone was picked up many times. The chain couples TRBV2 to TRBJ2-7, with TRBD2 as a possible D gene (5 bases). This CDR3 spans 11 amino acids. Looked up from germline, CDR1 is SNHLY and CDR2 is FYNNEI. V was trimmed by 8 bases and J by 7 bases, leaving 12 bases between them. The CDR3 sequence is CASEGSGEQYF. For the CDR3, the DNA is TGTGCCAGCGAGGGTAGTGGGGAGCAGTACTTC.

The sample holds a few counts of this clone. V is TRBV20-1 and J is TRBJ2-2; D is ambiguous. V was pared by 0 bases and J by 3 bases, with 5 bases between. The CDR3 runs to 13 residues. Per germline, CDR1 DFQATT and CDR2 SNEGSKA (reference sequence). The CDR3 is CSARDDYTGELFF. The DNA of the CDR3 is TGCAGTGCTAGAGATGATTACACCGGGGAGCTGTTTTTT.

At least ten counts were recorded for this clone. This chain uses TRBV19 with TRBJ2-2; 14 bases are a match to TRBD2. Germline CDR1 LNHDA, CDR2 SQIVND (reference sequence). The V segment lost 10 bases and the J segment 4 bases; nucleotides outside the gene matches: 8. The CDR3 has 16 residues. The CDR3 reads CATTGLAGVITGELFF. As DNA, the CDR3 is TGTGCCACGACGGGACTAGCGGGAGTGATCACCGGGGAGCTGTTTTTT.

In its sample, this clone was seen many times. The rearrangement links TRBV3-1 to TRBJ1-2; 10 positions agree with TRBD1. Germline V gene lookup returns CDR1 LGHDT and CDR2 YNNKEL (reference sequence). The CDR3 length is 14 residues. J was trimmed by 4 bases and V by 2 bases; bases with no gene match: 1. The CDR3 protein is CASSQRDRGYGYTF. CDR3 bases: TGTGCCAGCAGCCAAAGGGACAGGGGCTATGGCTACACCTTC.

This clone was observed at least ten times. The chain couples TRBV7-6 to TRBJ1-6, with a possible D match to TRBD1 (6 bases). Trimming cost V 1 base and J 8 bases, with 12 bases left between them. This CDR3 contains 15 residues. Germline V gives CDR1 SGHVS, CDR2 FNYEAQ. The CDR3 loop is CASSLVSGADSPLHF. The CDR3 coding sequence is TGTGCCAGCAGCTTAGTATCAGGGGCTGATTCACCCCTCCACTTT. Combining the CDR3 with reference TRBV7-6 and TRBJ1-6 gives the whole variable domain GAGVSQSPRYKVTKRGQDVALRCDPISGHVSLYWYRQALGQGPEFLTYFNYEAQQDKSGLPNDRFSAERPEGSISTLTIQRTEQRDSAMYRCASSLVSGADSPLHFGNGTRLTVT.

This clone was seen repeatedly, ten times or more. This sequence joins TRBV27 and TRBJ1-6; possible D gene TRBD1, 5 bases. Trimming took off 5 bases at V and 4 bases at J, with 24 bases between the two ends. Looked up from germline, CDR1 is MNHEY and CDR2 is SMNVEV (reference sequence). The CDR3 is 19 amino acids. This CDR3 reads CASSPGVWTPKLYNSPLHF. In DNA, the CDR3 is TGTGCCAGCAGTCCTGGGGTCTGGACACCAAAACTTTATAATTCACCCCTCCACTTT.

The V call is TRBV6-2 or TRBV6-3, the J call TRBJ1-2; the match to TRBD1 covers 8 bases. After removal of 6 bases from V and 0 bases from J, the junction contained 3 bases not matched to a gene. Germline-derived CDR1 and CDR2 are MNHEY and SVGEGT. The CDR3 has 14 residues. The CDR3 reads CASRGTGSNYGYTF. The CDR3 DNA reads as TGTGCCAGCAGGGGGACAGGCTCTAACTATGGCTACACCTTC.

The rearrangement uses TRBV27 and TRBJ2-1; tentative D call: TRBD1 (5 bases). The CDR3 contains 16 residues. Germline CDR1 MNHEY, CDR2 SMNVEV (reference sequence). Trimming stripped 2 bases from V and 0 bases from J, with 11 bases between. CDR3 bases: TGTGCCAGCAGTTTAGAAGGGGCCCGCTCCTACAATGAGCAGTTCTTC. Translation: CASSLEGARSYNEQFF.

This clone occurred many times. The rearrangement uses TRBV5-6 and TRBJ2-2, with TRBD1 matching over 8 bases. V was pared by 5 bases and J by 6 bases, with 3 bases of the junction left unmatched. Germline V gene lookup returns CDR1 SGHDT and CDR2 YYEEEE. CDR3 length: 13 amino acids. CDR3 sequence (DNA): TGTGCCAGCAGACTCAGGGGGCCCGGGGAGCTGTTTTTT. Amino acids: CASRLRGPGELFF.

This clone was detected ten times or more. The chain couples TRBV30 to TRBJ2-7; TRBD2 matches 9 bases. V was pared by 1 base and J by 6 bases, with 4 bases of the junction left unmatched. The CDR3 spans 13 residues. The germline V gene has CDR1 GTSNPN and CDR2 SVGIG (reference sequence). The CDR3 nucleotides are TGTGCCTGGAGTGACGGGCGGGAGGGCGAGCAGTACTTC. This codes for CAWSDGREGEQYF.

This clone was seen more than once but under ten times. The V gene is TRBV6-1, the J gene TRBJ1-1; D unclear. The CDR3 length is 14 residues. V was pared by 0 bases and J by 10 bases, with 15 bases between. From germline, CDR1 is MNHNS and CDR2 SASEGT. The CDR3, as DNA: TGTGCCAGCAGTGAAGCTACCCCCGGGATGGGAGCTTTCTTT. Translating it yields CASSEATPGMGAFF.

This clone was observed many times. The chain carries TRBV5-4 and TRBJ2-1; 8 bases align to TRBD2. The CDR3 consists of 14 residues. The germline V gene has CDR1 SGHNT and CDR2 YYREEE (reference sequence). After removal of 4 bases from V and 7 bases from J, the junction contained 7 bases not matched to a gene. The DNA of the CDR3 is TGTGCCAGCAGCAAAGAACCTAGCGGGAATGAGCAGTTCTTC. This sequence encodes CASSKEPSGNEQFF. Variable domain in full (rest from reference TRBV5-4 and TRBJ2-1): ETGVTQSPTHLIKTRGQQVTLRCSSQSGHNTVSWYQQALGQGPQFIFQYYREEENGRGNFPPRFSGLQFPNYSSELNVNALELDDSALYLCASSKEPSGNEQFFGPGTRLTVL.

At least ten counts were recorded for this clone. The chain combines TRBV7-9 with TRBJ1-5; a possible D gene is TRBD1 (5 bases). Germline CDR1 and CDR2: SEHNR and FQNEAQ (reference sequence). V lost 5 bases and J 7 bases, leaving 15 bases between the germline ends. The CDR3 loop spans 14 amino acids. The CDR3 reads CASSPSREGQPQHF. For the CDR3, the DNA is TGTGCCAGCAGCCCTTCCAGGGAAGGACAGCCCCAGCATTTT.

This clone was seen many times. The chain couples TRBV7-9 to TRBJ2-1; maybe TRBD2 (5 bases). V shed 2 bases and J shed 2 bases, with 13 bases lying between them. Germline V gives CDR1 SEHNR, CDR2 FQNEAQ (reference sequence). This CDR3 has 16 residues. CDR3 protein: CASSLIGVSAYNEQFF. In DNA form, the CDR3 reads TGTGCCAGCAGCTTAATCGGGGTGTCTGCCTACAATGAGCAGTTCTTC. The entire variable domain, with the rest obtained from reference TRBV7-9 and TRBJ2-1, is as follows: DTGVSQNPRHKITKRGQNVTFRCDPISEHNRLYWYRQTLGQGPEFLTYFQNEAQLEKSRLLSDRFSAERPKGSFSTLEIQRTEQGDSAMYLCASSLIGVSAYNEQFFGPGTRLTVL.

This clone showed up many times. The chain is built from TRBV19 and TRBJ1-5; D unclear. V lost 5 bases, J lost 1 base, and 12 bases lay in between. From germline, CDR1 is LNHDA and CDR2 SQIVND (reference sequence). The CDR3 consists of 15 residues. CDR3 amino acids: CASSFPGRSNQPQHF. Written as DNA, the CDR3 is TGTGCCAGTAGTTTTCCGGGAAGAAGCAATCAGCCCCAGCATTTT. Together with reference TRBV19 and TRBJ1-5, the CDR3 gives the full variable domain: DGGITQSPKYLFRKEGQNVTLSCEQNLNHDAMYWYRQDPGQGLRLIYYSQIVNDFQKGDIAEGYSVSREKKESFPLTVTSAQKNPTAFYLCASSFPGRSNQPQHFGDGTRLSIL.

In this sample, this clone turned up many times. The gene calls are TRBV13 and TRBJ1-1, with D tentatively TRBD1 (6 bases). Per the germline V gene, CDR1 is PRHDT and CDR2 is FYEKMQ (reference sequence). V was pared by 3 bases and J by 2 bases, with 16 bases between. This CDR3 comprises 16 residues. CDR3 sequence reads: CASSFSPGTKNTEAFF. In DNA, the CDR3 is TGTGCCAGCAGCTTCTCACCCGGGACAAAAAACACTGAAGCTTTCTTT.

The table lists this clone with many counts. This chain joins TRBV24-1 and TRBJ2-1, with 10 bases fitting TRBD1. Germline CDR1 KGHDR, CDR2 SFDVKD. V shed 1 base and J 7 bases; nucleotides not matched to a gene: 9. The CDR3 consists of 17 residues. The CDR3 region has the DNA TGTGCCACCAGTGATTTTGCGGGGACAGGGGCCCGGAATGAGCAGTTCTTC. This encodes CATSDFAGTGARNEQFF.

This clone was counted at least ten times. V usage is TRBV30 and J usage is TRBJ1-6; 7 bases map to TRBD1. CDR1 GTSNPN and CDR2 SVGIG come from the germline V gene (reference sequence). The CDR3 loop spans 14 amino acids. V trimming: 2 bases; J trimming: 4 bases; junction bases outside the gene matches: 2. CDR3 in DNA: TGTGCCTGGAGTCCGGGACAGTATAATTCACCCCTCCACTTT. Translated: CAWSPGQYNSPLHF.

This sequence joins TRBV20-1 and TRBJ2-5; D not resolved. The CDR3 is 14 amino acids. V was shortened by 6 bases and J by 8 bases, with 22 bases between the two germline ends. The germline CDR1 and CDR2 sequences are DFQATT and SNEGSKA (reference sequence). CDR3 nucleotide sequence: TGCAGTGCCCAACTGGTGGGTACGATATATACCCAGTACTTC. Its translation: CSAQLVGTIYTQYF.

This clone was seen repeatedly, ten times or more. The chain joins TRBV19 to TRBJ2-3; no definite D call. V was cut by 6 bases and J by 8 bases, with 12 bases left in between. The CDR3 loop spans 12 amino acids. Germline V gene data show CDR1 as LNHDA and CDR2 as SQIVND (reference sequence). The CDR3 nucleotides are TGTGCCAGTAGCGGAACCGGTGTTACGCAGTATTTT. Translation: CASSGTGVTQYF.

This clone was seen a few times. This CDR3 is CASSEGLAGGREQFF. CDR3 bases: TGTGCCAGCAGCGAAGGACTAGCGGGGGGACGGGAGCAGTTCTTC. The chain joins TRBV3-1 to TRBJ2-1, with TRBD2 matching 14 bases. CDR3 size: 15 residues. The ends lost 5 bases at V and 10 bases at J; junction bases unmatched: 7. Germline-derived CDR1 and CDR2 are LGHDT and YNNKEL (reference sequence).

The chain couples TRBV7-2 to TRBJ2-2; maybe TRBD1 (5 bases). Germline V gene sequence: CDR1 SGHTA, CDR2 FQGNSA. CDR3 size: 20 residues. V lost 5 bases and J 4 bases, leaving 29 bases between the germline ends. The CDR3 loop reads CASSTQGGFRSPLVTGELFF. CDR3 in DNA: TGTGCCAGCAGCACCCAGGGTGGGTTCAGGTCCCCATTAGTCACCGGGGAGCTGTTTTTT. Filled out from reference TRBV7-2 and TRBJ2-2, the complete variable domain reads GAGVSQSPSNKVTEKGKDVELRCDPISGHTALYWYRQSLGQGLEFLIYFQGNSAPDKSGLPSDRFSAERTGGSVSTLTIQRTQQEDSAVYLCASSTQGGFRSPLVTGELFFGEGSRLTVL.